What follows is one T cell receptor (beta chain) and its context. Clones were read by immunoSEQ multiplex PCR, and TCRdb kept only the in-frame ones, dropping some. This sample has under 95,000 clones, with around 90% found just once. These data belong to a study of blood T cell repertoires in COVID-19. Background on the study: Both acute and convalescent COVID-19 samples were obtained from the United States, Italy and Spain. PBMCs, B-cell-depleted T cells, or T cells were the source of the cDNA or gDNA that made up the material.

Germline CDR1 reads KGHSH; CDR2 reads LQKENI. CDR3 length: 16 amino acids. V shed 5 bases and J 4 bases; nucleotides not matched to a gene: 7. The TCR comes from a man in his forties with acute or convalescent COVID-19. The V call is TRBV18, the J call TRBJ2-5; 13 bases are a match to TRBD2. Sequences were obtained from peripheral blood. CDR3 coding DNA: TGTGCCAGCTCAAGCGGACTAGCGGGAGTAAGAGAGACCCAGTACTTC. The encoded protein is CASSSGLAGVRETQYF.